This section outlines one T cell receptor beta chain sequence together with its context. As yet, its antigen is unknown. The data were taken from a study of T cell responses to AZD1222 COVID-19 vaccine. Broader study findings: The study reported that nearly half of spike-specific TCRs target unmutated variant regions. Spike-spanning, vaccine-associated CD4 TCRs were dominant at 160-218 and 743-854. Possibly, clonal diversity was underestimated; donors were largely white British and included more females.

V was shortened by 3 bases and J by 1 base, with 10 bases between the two germline ends. The V gene's germline CDR1 is KGHSH and CDR2 LQKENI. The CDR3 runs to 15 residues. Here immunoSEQ multiplex PCR was the method, and the copy in TCRdb shows in-frame clones only, minus some. This sample yields tens of thousands of clones, of which around 90% are seen a single time; 2% to 3% belongs to the top ten. V is TRBV18 and J is TRBJ2-1, with D tentatively TRBD1 (6 bases). This clonotype originated in an adult in good health. This sample comprised peripheral blood, obtained on day 0 of AZD1222 vaccination. The CDR3: CASSPSGQSYNEQFF. Here the CDR3 DNA reads TGTGCCAGCTCACCGAGTGGACAGTCCTACAATGAGCAGTTCTTC. Complete variable domain (other parts from reference TRBV18 and TRBJ2-1): NAGVMQNPRHLVRRRGQEARLRCSPMKGHSHVYWYRQLPEEGLKFMVYLQKENIIDESGMPKERFSAEFPKEGPSILRIQQVVRGDSAAYFCASSPSGQSYNEQFFGPGTRLTVL.